The 29 T cell receptor beta chains below all came from one sample that was sequenced in a study of blood T cell repertoires in COVID-19. Generated by immunoSEQ multiplex PCR, the TCRdb table keeps only in-frame clones and is missing some. The data contain more than 350,000 clones, approximately 92% of them singletons. The sample consisted of PBMCs or T cells enriched from blood (not recorded which). Receptors were obtained from a man younger than 30 who had recovered from COVID-19.

The J gene is TRBJ1-1, the V gene TRBV4-1, with D tentatively TRBD1 (5 bases). Germline lookup yields CDR1 MGHRA and CDR2 YSYEKL. The CDR3 consists of 17 residues. Deletions cut 0 bases from V and 2 bases from J, with 16 bases between. The CDR3 nucleotides read TGCGCCAGCAGCCAAGACCTTGGGGGGACGGCAAACACTGAAGCTTTCTTT. As protein: CASSQDLGGTANTEAFF.

The CDR3 loop reads CASTPQGANIQYF. CDR3 coding DNA: TGCGCCAGCACCCCACAGGGTGCAAACATTCAGTACTTC. The chain recombines TRBV5-1 with TRBJ2-4; the D gene is possibly TRBD1 (6 bases). V was pared by 6 bases and J by 6 bases, with 13 bases between. CDR1 is SGHRS and CDR2 is YFSETQ in the germline V gene. There are 13 residues in the CDR3.

On this clone itself: Distinct nucleotide sequences in the sample also encode this CDR3. This sequence joins TRBV12-3 or TRBV12-4 and TRBJ1-1; tentatively, D is TRBD1 (5 bases). Trimming took off 3 bases at V and 4 bases at J, with 9 bases between the two ends. The CDR3 extends over 13 amino acids. The CDR3 loop is CASSLGGGTEAFF. The CDR3, as DNA: TGTGCCAGCAGTTTGGGGGGTGGCACTGAAGCTTTCTTT.

The J gene is TRBJ1-2, the V gene TRBV5-1; D perhaps matches TRBD1 (6 bases). The CDR3 spans 15 residues. The germline V gene encodes CDR1 SGHRS and CDR2 YFSETQ. The germline V and J ends were trimmed by 2 bases and 3 bases, with 14 bases remaining between them. The CDR3 DNA is TGCGCCAGCAGCTTTGCACAGGGCGATCACTATGGCTACACCTTC. Protein product: CASSFAQGDHYGYTF.

This sequence joins TRBV19 and TRBJ1-6; 8 positions match TRBD1. The germline CDR1 and CDR2 sequences are LNHDA and SQIVND (reference sequence). Unmatched junction bases numbered 3, after V lost 4 bases and J lost 7 bases. The length of the CDR3 is 14 residues. CDR3 coding DNA: TGTGCCAGTAGTACGGACAGGGACAATTCACCCCTCCACTTT. Amino acid sequence: CASSTDRDNSPLHF.

V and J are TRBV10-3 and TRBJ2-1; 9 bases are shared with TRBD1. CDR1 is ENHRY and CDR2 is SYGVKD in the germline V gene. The CDR3 has 13 residues. V dropped 10 bases and J dropped 4; count of bases not matched to a gene: 5. CDR3: CATDRGTYNEQFF. CDR3 bases: TGTGCCACAGACAGGGGGACTTACAATGAGCAGTTCTTC.

The genes are TRBV3-1 (or the pseudogene TRBV3-2) and TRBJ2-3, with 13 bases aligning to TRBD2. Germline assignment: CDR1 LGHDT and CDR2 YNNKEL (reference sequence). The CDR3 has 16 residues. After removal of 2 bases from V and 4 bases from J, the junction contained 3 bases not matched to a gene. CDR3 protein: CASSQIGLAGADTQYF. For the CDR3, the DNA is TGTGCCAGCAGCCAAATCGGACTAGCGGGAGCAGATACGCAGTATTTT.

The rearrangement joins TRBV11-2 to TRBJ2-4; D call uncertain. CDR3 length equals 14 residues. V dropped 0 bases and J dropped 5 bases, with 8 bases sitting between them. Germline CDR1 and CDR2: SGHAT and FQNNGV. CDR3 residues: CASSLEAWQNIQYF. CDR3 coding DNA: TGTGCCAGCAGCTTAGAGGCCTGGCAAAACATTCAGTACTTC.

The chain is built from TRBV14 and TRBJ2-7, with 14 bases that match TRBD2. The junction had 8 bases not matched to a gene; V was cut back by 7 bases and J by 3 bases. Germline lookup yields CDR1 SGHDN and CDR2 FVKESK. The CDR3 consists of 16 residues. CDR3 loop: CASNTGTSGSVYEQYF. The DNA of the CDR3 is TGTGCCAGCAACACAGGGACTAGCGGGAGCGTCTACGAGCAGTACTTC.

V usage is TRBV4-2 and J usage is TRBJ2-7, with 7 bases lining up with TRBD2. Germline lookup yields CDR1 LGHNA and CDR2 YNFKEQ. Trimming cost V 0 bases and J 12 bases; bases outside gene matches: 11. The CDR3 extends over 14 amino acids. The CDR3 sequence: CASSQDGLAVKPYF. The CDR3 bases are TGTGCCAGCAGCCAAGATGGGCTAGCGGTTAAGCCGTACTTC.

V usage is TRBV27 and J usage is TRBJ2-3; 11 bases are a match to TRBD2. The CDR3 covers 17 residues. V lost 5 bases to trimming and J lost 3 bases; unmatched junction nucleotides: 10. Germline-derived CDR1 and CDR2 are MNHEY and SMNVEV (reference sequence). CDR3 nucleotides: TGTGCCAGCAGTCGCTCCCTAGCGGGGGGTCGAACAGATACGCAGTATTTT. Protein sequence: CASSRSLAGGRTDTQYF.

The gene calls are TRBV6-5 and TRBJ1-1; D perhaps matches TRBD1 (6 bases). Germline CDR1 is MNHEY and CDR2 is SVGAGI. Trimming cost V 5 bases and J 6 bases, with 7 bases left between them. The CDR3 sequence is 11 residues long. CDR3 protein: CASSTGPEAFF. CDR3 DNA: TGTGCCAGCAGTACAGGGCCTGAAGCTTTCTTT.

The rearrangement uses TRBV7-8 and TRBJ2-7; 8 bases map to TRBD2. Germline loops: CDR1 SGHVS, CDR2 FQNEAQ. The CDR3 has 14 residues. V shed 3 bases and J 2 bases; nucleotides not matched to a gene: 3. CDR3 in amino acids: CASSFLSGAYEQYF. The CDR3 region has the DNA TGTGCCAGCAGCTTCCTTAGCGGGGCCTACGAGCAGTACTTC.

This chain connects TRBV5-1 to TRBJ1-2; 7 nucleotides match TRBD1. V lost 0 bases to trimming and J lost 7 bases; unmatched junction nucleotides: 3. The germline V gene encodes CDR1 SGHRS and CDR2 YFSETQ. The CDR3 loop spans 13 amino acids. CDR3 amino acids: CASSLGGGLGYTF. CDR3 nucleotide sequence: TGCGCCAGCAGCTTGGGAGGGGGCCTTGGCTACACCTTC.

The chain joins TRBV5-1 to TRBJ2-1; the D is unclear. This CDR3 has 12 amino acids. Germline V gene lookup returns CDR1 SGHRS and CDR2 YFSETQ. The V and J ends lost 2 bases and 9 bases respectively, with 9 bases between them. DNA for the CDR3: TGCGCCAGCAGCTTCCCTAGTAGTGAGCAGTTCTTC. This translates into CASSFPSSEQFF.

This clone was counted between two and nine times. The genes are TRBV5-1 and TRBJ2-7, with 8 bases fitting TRBD2. Germline lookup yields CDR1 SGHRS and CDR2 YFSETQ. J lost 9 bases, V lost 0 bases, and 23 bases had no gene match. The CDR3 runs 19 residues. The CDR3 region is CASSLGLADGGLALSGQYF. The CDR3 nucleotides are TGCGCCAGCAGCTTGGGCCTCGCTGATGGCGGACTAGCTCTTTCCGGGCAGTACTTC.

This chain connects TRBV27 to TRBJ2-2; 12 nucleotides agree with TRBD2. The CDR3 runs 17 residues. V lost 2 bases, J lost 6 bases, and 7 bases stayed unmatched. Germline CDR1 reads MNHEY; CDR2 reads SMNVEV (reference sequence). The CDR3 protein is CASSLGRLAGVAGELFF. For the CDR3, the DNA is TGTGCCAGCAGTTTAGGAAGACTAGCGGGAGTCGCCGGGGAGCTGTTTTTT.

The rearrangement uses TRBV7-2 and TRBJ1-4, with D possibly being TRBD1 (6 bases). V gave up 5 bases and J gave up 0 bases, with 13 bases separating them. The CDR3 spans 16 residues. Germline V gene data show CDR1 as SGHTA and CDR2 as FQGNSA. CDR3 in DNA: TGTGCCAGCAGCCTCCATCGGACAGCAACTAATGAAAAACTGTTTTTT. This sequence encodes CASSLHRTATNEKLFF.

The V and J genes are TRBV21-1 and TRBJ2-3; the table gives TRBD2 as D, unverified against the DNA. TRBV21-1 is designated a pseudogene. The CDR3 is 15 residues long. DNA of the CDR3: TGTGCCAGCAGCGCTGGACTAGCGGGAGAAGATACGCAGTATTTT. This gives the protein CASSAGLAGEDTQYF.

The rearrangement joins TRBV23-1 to TRBJ1-5; TRBD1 aligns across 9 bases. TRBV23-1 is flagged as an ORF with uncertain function. The CDR3 covers 19 residues. Trimming cost V 4 bases and J 0 bases; bases outside gene matches: 13. The CDR3 is CASSRARGQGTYSNQPQHF. The CDR3 DNA follows: TGCGCCAGCAGTCGTGCCCGGGGACAGGGAACCTATAGCAATCAGCCCCAGCATTTT.

This chain joins TRBV27 and TRBJ2-3; 13 nucleotides line up with TRBD2. Germline V gene lookup returns CDR1 MNHEY and CDR2 SMNVEV (reference sequence). Losses at the gene ends were 5 bases for V and 1 base for J; bases not matched to a gene: 3. This CDR3 has 16 residues. In nucleotides, the CDR3 is TGTGCCAGCAGTCGTGGACTAGCGGGGGGCACAGATACGCAGTATTTT. It translates to CASSRGLAGGTDTQYF.

The chain couples TRBV18 to TRBJ2-1; D is possibly TRBD1 (6 bases). Germline lookup yields CDR1 KGHSH and CDR2 LQKENI. The germline V and J ends were trimmed by 0 bases and 2 bases, with 11 bases remaining between them. CDR3 length equals 16 residues. The CDR3 DNA sequence: TGTGCCAGCTCACCACCGGGGGCAGTAGCCTACAATGAGCAGTTCTTC. This gives the protein CASSPPGAVAYNEQFF.

This clone was found a few times. This CDR3 is CASSDGLAGINEQFF. The CDR3 DNA sequence: TGTGCCAGCAGTGACGGACTAGCGGGGATAAATGAGCAGTTCTTC. The chain has TRBV6-1 and TRBJ2-1, with 12 bases that match TRBD2. The CDR3 extends over 15 amino acids. J lost 7 bases, V lost 3 bases, and 4 bases had no gene match. Germline V gene data show CDR1 as MNHNS and CDR2 as SASEGT.

The chain joins TRBV7-2 to TRBJ2-1; 12 bases fit TRBD2. The CDR3 length is 16 residues. V trimming: 2 bases; J trimming: 4 bases; junction bases outside the gene matches: 3. The germline CDR1 and CDR2 sequences are SGHTA and FQGNSA. The CDR3 region is CASSLLAGGIYNEQFF. Written as DNA, the CDR3 is TGTGCCAGCAGCTTACTAGCGGGAGGGATTTACAATGAGCAGTTCTTC.

V is TRBV12-5 and J is TRBJ2-5; 7 positions match TRBD1. Germline V gene data show CDR1 as LGHNT and CDR2 as FRNRAP. The CDR3 covers 15 residues. With V trimmed by 2 bases and J by 7 bases, 10 bases remained unmatched. The CDR3: CASGLMTGSLGTQYF. CDR3 nucleotide sequence: TGTGCTAGTGGTTTGATGACAGGGTCTTTGGGGACCCAGTACTTC.

This clone showed up just once. This chain links TRBV12-3 or TRBV12-4 with TRBJ2-7; maybe TRBD1 (6 bases). The CDR3 length is 11 residues. V lost 8 bases and J lost 5, with 10 bases in between. CDR3 protein: CASVQGNEQYF. The DNA for the CDR3 is TGTGCCAGCGTTCAGGGGAACGAGCAGTACTTC.

The chain has TRBV5-4 and TRBJ1-1, with D maybe TRBD1 (5 bases). CDR3 length: 14 residues. Germline CDR1 is SGHNT and CDR2 is YYREEE (reference sequence). Trimming removed 6 bases at V and 0 bases at J, with 12 bases between. In nucleotides, the CDR3 is TGTGCCAGCAACCCCGACAGCCTGAACACTGAAGCTTTCTTT. It codes for CASNPDSLNTEAFF.

The chain uses TRBV3-1 (or the pseudogene TRBV3-2) and TRBJ1-6; 11 bases are a match to TRBD1. There are 16 residues in the CDR3. Losses at the gene ends were 0 bases for V and 15 bases for J; bases not matched to a gene: 10. Germline-derived CDR1 and CDR2 are LGHDT and YNNKEL (reference sequence). CDR3 DNA: TGTGCCAGCAGCCAAGAAGGGGAAGGGACAGGGGGTTTCCTCCACTTT. It yields the protein CASSQEGEGTGGFLHF.

The CDR3 DNA follows: TGTGCCAGCTCACCCGGGACAGGAATCAATCAGCCCCAGCATTTT. Its translation is CASSPGTGINQPQHF. J is TRBJ1-5 and V is TRBV18, with 8 bases identical to TRBD1. V lost 3 bases to trimming and J lost 3 bases; unmatched junction nucleotides: 4. The CDR3 has 15 amino acids. From germline, CDR1 is KGHSH and CDR2 LQKENI. The variable domain in full, with the rest retrieved from reference TRBV18 and TRBJ1-5, is NAGVMQNPRHLVRRRGQEARLRCSPMKGHSHVYWYRQLPEEGLKFMVYLQKENIIDESGMPKERFSAEFPKEGPSILRIQQVVRGDSAAYFCASSPGTGINQPQHFGDGTRLSIL.